Shown below are 23 T cell receptor beta chains from a single sample sequenced in a study of blood T cell repertoires in COVID-19. Repertoires were generated with immunoSEQ multiplex PCR, while TCRdb's copy carries only in-frame clones and drops some. The profile shows nearly 250,000 clones, about 90% of them singletons. The sample consisted of PBMCs or T cells enriched from blood (not recorded which). Receptor source: a man between 45 and 60 years old who had been exposed to COVID-19.

V and J are TRBV28 and TRBJ1-2, with D perhaps TRBD1 (5 bases). This CDR3 comprises 15 residues. Deletions cut 6 bases from V and 9 bases from J, with 23 bases between. Germline V gene lookup returns CDR1 MDHEN and CDR2 SYDVKM. CDR3 loop: CASSPSGHYDRSYTF. In nucleotides, the CDR3 is TGTGCCAGCAGCCCTTCCGGACATTACGACCGAAGCTACACCTTC.

V is TRBV4-1 and J is TRBJ1-4; 9 nucleotides match TRBD1. The CDR3 extends over 16 amino acids. V shed 4 bases, J shed 5 bases, and the junction held 8 bases outside the gene matches. Per the germline V gene, CDR1 is MGHRA and CDR2 is YSYEKL. The CDR3 spells CASSRPSGQGNEKLFF. The CDR3 DNA is TGCGCCAGCAGCCGACCCTCGGGACAGGGAAATGAAAAACTGTTTTTT.

This clone was observed a single time. J is TRBJ1-5 and V is TRBV5-4, with 7 positions matching TRBD1. CDR3 length: 15 residues. The germline V gene encodes CDR1 SGHNT and CDR2 YYREEE (reference sequence). V trimming: 2 bases; J trimming: 7 bases; junction bases outside the gene matches: 9. CDR3 nucleotide sequence: TGTGCCAGCAGCTTTGGAGGGGGCACGGGGCAGCCCCAGCATTTT. This codes for CASSFGGGTGQPQHF.

The chain carries TRBV2 and TRBJ1-1; D is unclear. The CDR3 length is 13 residues. CDR1 and CDR2 from the germline V gene are SNHLY and FYNNEI. V lost 3 bases and J 4 bases, leaving 9 bases between the germline ends. The CDR3 DNA sequence: TGTGCCAGCAGTGACCCATTGAGCACTGAAGCTTTCTTT. It translates to CASSDPLSTEAFF.

The chain recombines TRBV6-2 or TRBV6-3 with TRBJ1-2; 8 positions agree with TRBD1. V was clipped by 6 bases and J by 6 bases; unmatched bases: 12. The CDR3 is 15 residues long. Germline-derived CDR1 and CDR2 are MNHEY and SVGEGT. CDR3 amino acids: CASSRDTGTGNGYTF. The CDR3 DNA sequence: TGTGCCAGCAGCCGAGATACCGGGACAGGAAATGGCTACACCTTC.

The chain has TRBV10-2 and TRBJ2-7, with TRBD2 identical over 9 bases. The trim removed 6 bases at V and 2 bases at J, leaving 5 bases unmatched. The germline gives CDR1 WSHSY, CDR2 SAAADI. CDR3 length: 14 amino acids. CDR3 DNA: TGCGCCAGCAGCATAGCGGGAGTCCCCTACGAGCAGTACGTC. Translated: CASSIAGVPYEQYV.

The rearrangement uses TRBV6-7 and TRBJ1-5; D gene unclear. TRBV6-7 is placed among ORFs of uncertain function. The CDR3 spans 14 residues. The V end lost 6 bases, the J end lost 4 bases, and 13 bases lay between the germline ends. CDR3 DNA: TGTGCCAGCAGCCCTCTCGAGGAAAATCAGCCCCAGCATTTT. Its translation: CASSPLEENQPQHF.

The V call is TRBV10-3, the J call TRBJ2-5; a possible D gene is TRBD1 (6 bases). Trimming took off 9 bases at V and 2 bases at J, with 16 bases between the two ends. Per the germline V gene, CDR1 is ENHRY and CDR2 is SYGVKD. The CDR3 contains 14 residues. The CDR3 region is CAIRTTGSQETQYF. The CDR3 nucleotides are TGTGCCATTCGCACGACAGGATCGCAAGAGACCCAGTACTTC.

About this clone itself: Germline is not matched at one junction end, which may reflect a read error. The rearrangement joins TRBV20-1 to TRBJ2-3; 8 bases fit TRBD1. The CDR3 consists of 11 residues. CDR1 and CDR2 (germline): DFQATT, SNEGSKA (reference sequence). CDR3 amino acids: CSATTRTGSTF. The DNA for the CDR3 is TGCAGTGCTACTACTCGGACAGGGTCTACCTTT.

V gene TRBV7-8 combines with J gene TRBJ2-5, with TRBD2 identical over 8 bases. Losses at the gene ends were 4 bases for V and 1 base for J; bases not matched to a gene: 11. Germline V lookup: CDR1 SGHVS, CDR2 FQNEAQ. CDR3 length: 17 amino acids. The DNA for the CDR3 is TGTGCCAGCAGCTCCGACGGGAGCGGGGGACCCCAAGAGACCCAGTACTTC. It yields the protein CASSSDGSGGPQETQYF.

This clone showed up just a few times. The V and J genes are TRBV11-2 and TRBJ2-5; possible D gene TRBD2, 5 bases. V shed 4 bases and J shed 9 bases, with 9 bases lying between them. The germline CDR1 and CDR2 sequences are SGHAT and FQNNGV. This CDR3 has 11 residues. Written as DNA, the CDR3 is TGTGCCAGCAGCTCTTCCGGGGCCCAGTACTTC. It specifies CASSSSGAQYF. Full variable domain (missing parts from reference TRBV11-2 and TRBJ2-5): EAGVAQSPRYKIIEKRQSVAFWCNPISGHATLYWYQQILGQGPKLLIQFQNNGVVDDSQLPKDRFSAERLKGVDSTLKIQPAKLEDSAVYLCASSSSGAQYFGPGTRLLVL.

The chain uses TRBV7-3 and TRBJ2-2; weak D call: TRBD1 (7 bases). CDR1 and CDR2 from the germline V gene are SGHTA and FQGTGA. Trimming took off 5 bases at V and 0 bases at J, with 13 bases between the two ends. This CDR3 has 16 amino acids. The CDR3 DNA is TGTGCCAGCAGCCGAGACAGGGAGGCGAACACCGGGGAGCTGTTTTTT. Translation gives CASSRDREANTGELFF.

This clone has a single count. The chain is built from TRBV25-1 and TRBJ2-2, with D possibly being TRBD2 (5 bases). The CDR3 totals 14 residues. Germline values: CDR1 MGHDK, CDR2 SYGVNS. The germline V and J ends were trimmed by 4 bases and 3 bases, with 9 bases remaining between them. The CDR3 protein is CASSVSGHTGELFF. Written as DNA, the CDR3 is TGTGCCAGCAGTGTAAGCGGTCACACCGGGGAGCTGTTTTTT.

The rearrangement joins TRBV7-3 to TRBJ2-3; 10 nucleotides match TRBD1. CDR1 and CDR2 (germline): SGHTA, FQGTGA. V gave up 0 bases and J gave up 1 base; unmatched junction bases: 1. CDR3 length equals 16 residues. In nucleotides, the CDR3 is TGTGCCAGCAGCTTAACCGGGACAGGGGGCACAGATACGCAGTATTTT. Protein sequence: CASSLTGTGGTDTQYF.

J is TRBJ1-5 and V is TRBV10-2; tentative D call: TRBD1 (5 bases). The CDR3 consists of 13 residues. The V gene lost 5 bases and the J gene lost 5 bases, with 10 bases spanning the gap. CDR1 WSHSY and CDR2 SAAADI come from the germline V gene. The CDR3 bases are TGCGCCAGCAGTCTCTTCAGGGATCAGCCCCAGCATTTT. It is translated as CASSLFRDQPQHF.

The rearrangement uses TRBV5-6 and TRBJ2-2, with D perhaps TRBD2 (6 bases). From germline, CDR1 is SGHDT and CDR2 YYEEEE. The V and J ends lost 1 base and 7 bases respectively, with 11 bases between them. This CDR3 has 14 residues. In nucleotides, the CDR3 is TGTGCCAGCAGCTTGAATCGGGGGAGCGGGGAGCTGTTTTTT. Its translation is CASSLNRGSGELFF.

The chain joins TRBV2 to TRBJ2-1; the match to TRBD2 covers 8 bases. The germline V gene encodes CDR1 SNHLY and CDR2 FYNNEI. The CDR3 is 13 residues long. J was trimmed by 7 bases and V by 6 bases; bases with no gene match: 5. For the CDR3, the DNA is TGTGCCAGCAGCGGACTAGCCGGGAATGAGCAGTTCTTC. This codes for CASSGLAGNEQFF.

The chain is built from TRBV7-9 and TRBJ2-7; 9 bases map to TRBD1. Germline CDR1 reads SEHNR; CDR2 reads FQNEAQ (reference sequence). The CDR3 covers 13 residues. J was trimmed by 4 bases and V by 3 bases; bases with no gene match: 1. This chain's CDR3 is CASSLDRGYEQYF. The CDR3 nucleotides are TGTGCCAGCAGCTTGGACAGGGGTTACGAGCAGTACTTC.

This clone has only one observation. Different DNA sequences within this sample yield the same CDR3. The chain couples TRBV4-1 to TRBJ1-2; D ambiguous. With 0 bases removed from V and 8 bases from J, the gap between germline ends came to 7 bases. The germline V gene has CDR1 MGHRA and CDR2 YSYEKL. CDR3 length equals 12 residues. CDR3 sequence: CASSQEVVGYTF. The CDR3 bases are TGCGCCAGCAGCCAAGAAGTAGTCGGCTACACCTTC.

The rearrangement links TRBV5-1 to TRBJ2-2; D unresolved. The CDR3 loop spans 16 amino acids. Germline loops: CDR1 SGHRS, CDR2 YFSETQ. Between the trimmed V and J ends, which lost 0 bases and 0 bases, there was a span of 9 bases. CDR3 sequence reads: CASSLGARTNTGELFF. The CDR3, as DNA: TGCGCCAGCAGCTTGGGGGCCCGGACGAACACCGGGGAGCTGTTTTTT.

This clone has only one observation. The V and J genes are TRBV28 and TRBJ2-7; 7 nucleotides line up with TRBD1. Losses at the gene ends were 5 bases for V and 1 base for J; bases not matched to a gene: 2. CDR1 and CDR2 from the germline V gene are MDHEN and SYDVKM. The CDR3 covers 13 residues. CDR3 nucleotide sequence: TGTGCCAGCAGTACGACAGGGTCCTACGAGCAGTACGTC. It yields the protein CASSTTGSYEQYV.

V usage is TRBV5-1 and J usage is TRBJ2-2; D is ambiguous. The CDR3 extends over 15 amino acids. The V and J ends lost 1 base and 3 bases respectively, with 10 bases between them. Germline V gives CDR1 SGHRS, CDR2 YFSETQ. The CDR3 DNA reads as TGCGCCAGCAGCTTGTCCAGTTTGGACACCGGGGAGCTGTTTTTT. Its protein product is CASSLSSLDTGELFF. Full variable domain (outside the CDR3, taken from reference TRBV5-1 and TRBJ2-2): KAGVTQTPRYLIKTRGQQVTLSCSPISGHRSVSWYQQTPGQGLQFLFEYFSETQRNKGNFPGRFSGRQFSNSRSEMNVSTLELGDSALYLCASSLSSLDTGELFFGEGSRLTVL.

The chain couples TRBV4-2 to TRBJ2-2, with 8 bases aligning to TRBD1. The CDR3 contains 15 residues. CDR1 and CDR2 from the germline V gene are LGHNA and YNFKEQ. V gave up 6 bases and J gave up 1 base; unmatched junction bases: 4. CDR3 in amino acids: CASSRGQGNTGELFF. CDR3 bases: TGTGCCAGCAGTCGAGGACAGGGGAACACCGGGGAGCTGTTTTTT.